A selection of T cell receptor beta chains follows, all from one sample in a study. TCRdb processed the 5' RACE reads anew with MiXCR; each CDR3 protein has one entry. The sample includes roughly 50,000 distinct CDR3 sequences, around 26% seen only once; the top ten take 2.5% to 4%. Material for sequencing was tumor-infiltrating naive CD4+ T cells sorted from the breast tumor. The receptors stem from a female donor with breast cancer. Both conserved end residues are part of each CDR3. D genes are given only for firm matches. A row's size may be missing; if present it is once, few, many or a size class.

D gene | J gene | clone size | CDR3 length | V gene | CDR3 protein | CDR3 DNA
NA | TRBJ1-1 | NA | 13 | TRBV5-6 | CASSLRPNTEALF | TGTGCCAGCAGCTTGAGGCCGAACACTGAAGCTCTCTTT
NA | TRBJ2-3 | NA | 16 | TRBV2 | CARPAGNLQDTDTQYF | TGTGCCAGACCGGCGGGAAACCTCCAAGACACAGATACGCAGTATTTT
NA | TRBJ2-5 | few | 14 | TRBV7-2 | CASSLARIQETQYF | TGTGCCAGCAGCTTAGCAAGGATTCAAGAGACCCAGTACTTC
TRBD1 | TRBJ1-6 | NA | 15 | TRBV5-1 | CASSLGQGDGSPLHF | TGCGCCAGCAGCTTAGGACAGGGGGATGGGTCACCCCTCCACTTT
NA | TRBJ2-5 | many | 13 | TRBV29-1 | CSVEDYRQETQYF | TGCAGCGTTGAAGATTACAGGCAAGAGACCCAGTACTTC
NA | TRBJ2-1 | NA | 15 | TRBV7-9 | CASSLLGTIYNEQFF | TGTGCCAGCAGCTTATTGGGAACTATATATAATGAGCAGTTCTTC
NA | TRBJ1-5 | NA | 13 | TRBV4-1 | CASSQDQWEPQHF | TGCGCCAGCAGCCAAGATCAATGGGAGCCCCAGCATTTT
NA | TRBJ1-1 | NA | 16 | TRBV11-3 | CASSLGSVWGHTEAFF | TGTGCCAGCAGCTTAGGGTCAGTTTGGGGTCACACTGAAGCTTTCTTT
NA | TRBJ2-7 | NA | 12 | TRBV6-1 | CASSARAYEQYF | TGTGCCAGCAGTGCCAGGGCCTACGAGCAGTACTTC
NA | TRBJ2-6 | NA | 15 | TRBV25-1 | CASSEVGSGANVLTF | TGTGCCAGCAGTGAAGTCGGCTCTGGGGCCAACGTCCTGACTTTC
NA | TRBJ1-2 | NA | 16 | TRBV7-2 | CASSSRGAGANYGYTF | TGTGCCAGCAGCTCTAGGGGGGCAGGAGCTAACTATGGCTACACCTTC
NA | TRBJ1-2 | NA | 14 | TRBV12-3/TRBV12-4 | CAGSLAGLNYGYTF | TGTGCCGGCAGTTTGGCAGGGCTTAACTATGGCTACACCTTC
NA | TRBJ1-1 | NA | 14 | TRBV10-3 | CATQRRTDDTEAFF | TGTGCCACCCAAAGAAGGACAGACGACACTGAAGCTTTCTTT
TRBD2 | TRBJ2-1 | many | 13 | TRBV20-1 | CSARDPSGMGQFF | TGCAGTGCTAGAGATCCTAGCGGGATGGGGCAGTTCTTC
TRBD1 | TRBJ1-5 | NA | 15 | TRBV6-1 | CASSVRDRDRDTQHF | TGTGCCAGCAGTGTAAGGGACAGGGATAGAGATACGCAGCATTTT
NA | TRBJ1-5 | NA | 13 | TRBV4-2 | CASSQDTDQPQHF | TGTGCCAGCAGCCAAGATACAGATCAGCCCCAGCATTTT
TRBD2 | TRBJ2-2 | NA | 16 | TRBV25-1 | CASSHPSGMDTGELFF | TGTGCCAGCAGCCACCCTAGCGGGATGGACACCGGGGAGCTGTTTTTT
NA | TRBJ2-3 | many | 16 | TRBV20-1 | CSARDLKGSEADTQYF | TGCAGTGCTAGAGATTTGAAGGGCTCCGAGGCAGATACGCAGTATTTT
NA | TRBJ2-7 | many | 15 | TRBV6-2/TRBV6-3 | CASSYPQGTSYEQYF | TGTGCCAGCAGTTACCCGCAGGGGACCTCCTACGAGCAGTACTTC
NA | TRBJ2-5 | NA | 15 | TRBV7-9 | CASSLVVRGPETQYF | TGTGCCAGCAGCTTAGTCGTGCGGGGGCCGGAGACCCAGTACTTC
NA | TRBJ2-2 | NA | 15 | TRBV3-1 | CASSQGVTRTGELFF | TGTGCCAGCAGCCAAGGGGTAACACGTACCGGGGAGCTGTTTTTT
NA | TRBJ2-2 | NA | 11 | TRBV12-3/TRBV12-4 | CASSLTLELFF | TGTGCCAGCAGTTTAACCTTAGAGCTGTTTTTT
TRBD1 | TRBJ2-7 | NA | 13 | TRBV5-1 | CASHPGTGYEQYF | TGCGCCAGCCACCCCGGGACAGGCTACGAGCAGTACTTC
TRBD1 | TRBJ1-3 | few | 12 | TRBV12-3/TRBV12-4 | CASTPRGDTIYF | TGTGCCAGCACCCCCAGGGGGGACACCATATATTTT